This TCR beta chain comes out of a study of T cell repertoires in cytomegalovirus infection. Looking at the study overall: Recently identified HLA-C-restricted CMV epitopes were among the peptides used. From public TCR beta signatures came an indication of both CMV infection and matching HLA type. Overall study findings and caveats: Clonotype analysis showed dominance of the ex vivo response by HLA-C-restricted CMV-specific TCR beta clonotypes.

Each CDR3 protein gets one entry after TCRdb re-called the reads with MiXCR. The data contain fewer than 650,000 distinct CDR3 sequences, roughly 43% of them singletons. J lost 5 bases, V lost 8 bases, and 14 bases had no gene match. The CDR3 extends over 16 amino acids. This clonotype was picked up a small number of times. Its antigen is undetermined. The sequencing used cultured PBMCs, collected from culture after CMV antigen stimulation. The source is a human donor in good health (CMV status not recorded). Some clones in this sample may be carry-over from other donors' samples. The J gene is TRBJ2-5, the V gene TRBV12-3 or TRBV12-4; TRBD2 aligns across 10 bases. As DNA, the CDR3 is TGTGCCAGCTCTCAGTTAGCGGGAGGTAATGGGGAGACCCAGTACTTC. It specifies CASSQLAGGNGETQYF.